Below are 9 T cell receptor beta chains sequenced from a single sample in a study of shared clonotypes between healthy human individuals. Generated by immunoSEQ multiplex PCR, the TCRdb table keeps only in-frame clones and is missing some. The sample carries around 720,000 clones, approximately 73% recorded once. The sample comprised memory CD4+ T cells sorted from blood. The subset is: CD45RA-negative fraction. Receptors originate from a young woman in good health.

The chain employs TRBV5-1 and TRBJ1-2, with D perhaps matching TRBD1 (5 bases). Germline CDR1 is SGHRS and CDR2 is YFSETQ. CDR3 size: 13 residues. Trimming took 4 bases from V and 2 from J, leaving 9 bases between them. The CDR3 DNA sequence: TGCGCCAGCAGCACCGGGACCAACTATGGCTACACCTTC. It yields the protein CASSTGTNYGYTF.

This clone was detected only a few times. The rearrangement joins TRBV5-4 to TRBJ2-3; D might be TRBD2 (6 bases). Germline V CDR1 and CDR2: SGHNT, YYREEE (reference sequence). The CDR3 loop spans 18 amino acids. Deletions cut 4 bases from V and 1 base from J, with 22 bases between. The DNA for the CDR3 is TGTGCCAGCAGCCCTACCCCCCTCAGCGGGCCTGGCACAGATACGCAGTATTTT. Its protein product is CASSPTPLSGPGTDTQYF. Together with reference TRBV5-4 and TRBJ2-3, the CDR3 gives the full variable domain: ETGVTQSPTHLIKTRGQQVTLRCSSQSGHNTVSWYQQALGQGPQFIFQYYREEENGRGNFPPRFSGLQFPNYSSELNVNALELDDSALYLCASSPTPLSGPGTDTQYFGPGTRLTVL.

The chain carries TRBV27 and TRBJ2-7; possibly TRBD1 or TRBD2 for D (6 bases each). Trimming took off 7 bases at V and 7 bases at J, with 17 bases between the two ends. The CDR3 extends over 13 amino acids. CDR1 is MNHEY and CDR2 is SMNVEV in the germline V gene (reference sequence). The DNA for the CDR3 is TGTGCCAGCACCCGATGGGGGGCGGGGGAGCAGTACTTC. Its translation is CASTRWGAGEQYF.

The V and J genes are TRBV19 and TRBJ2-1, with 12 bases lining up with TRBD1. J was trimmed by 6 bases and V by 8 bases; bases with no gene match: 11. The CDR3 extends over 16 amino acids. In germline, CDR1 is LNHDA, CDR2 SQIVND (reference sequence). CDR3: CASGSNRDRGLNEQFF. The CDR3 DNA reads TGTGCCAGTGGATCCAACCGGGACAGGGGGCTCAATGAGCAGTTCTTC.

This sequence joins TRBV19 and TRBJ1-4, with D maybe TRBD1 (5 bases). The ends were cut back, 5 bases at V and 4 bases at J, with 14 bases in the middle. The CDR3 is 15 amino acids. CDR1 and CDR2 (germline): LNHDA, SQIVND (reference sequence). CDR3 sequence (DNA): TGTGCCAGTAGTCCACCGGGACGGCGTAATGAAAAACTGTTTTTT. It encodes CASSPPGRRNEKLFF.

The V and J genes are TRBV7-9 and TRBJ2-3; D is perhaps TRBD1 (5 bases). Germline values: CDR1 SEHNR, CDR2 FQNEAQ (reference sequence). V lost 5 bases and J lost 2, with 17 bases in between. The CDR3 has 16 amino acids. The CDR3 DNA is TGTGCCAGCAGCCTCACCAGGGTTGCCCCCACAGATACGCAGTATTTT. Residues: CASSLTRVAPTDTQYF.

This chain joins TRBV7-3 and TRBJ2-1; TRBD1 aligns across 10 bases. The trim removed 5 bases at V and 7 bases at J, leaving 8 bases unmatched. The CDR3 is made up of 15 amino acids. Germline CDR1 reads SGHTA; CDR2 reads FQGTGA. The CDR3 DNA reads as TGTGCCAGCAGCCCGATGGGGACAGGGGCAAATGAGCAGTTCTTC. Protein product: CASSPMGTGANEQFF.

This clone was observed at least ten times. CDR3 loop: CASSAQGQGALSYEQYF. The CDR3 DNA is TGTGCCAGCAGTGCCCAGGGGCAGGGTGCCCTCTCCTACGAGCAGTACTTC. This chain connects TRBV25-1 to TRBJ2-7; TRBD1 might be the D (6 bases). CDR3 length: 17 amino acids. The V and J ends lost 4 bases and 0 bases respectively, with 19 bases between them. Germline V gene data show CDR1 as MGHDK and CDR2 as SYGVNS.

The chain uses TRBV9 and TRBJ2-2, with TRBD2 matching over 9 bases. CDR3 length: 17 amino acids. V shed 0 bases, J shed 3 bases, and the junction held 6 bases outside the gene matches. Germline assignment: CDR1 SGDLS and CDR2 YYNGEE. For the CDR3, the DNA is TGTGCCAGCAGCGTAGGGCTAGCGGGACTATACACCGGGGAGCTGTTTTTT. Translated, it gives CASSVGLAGLYTGELFF.